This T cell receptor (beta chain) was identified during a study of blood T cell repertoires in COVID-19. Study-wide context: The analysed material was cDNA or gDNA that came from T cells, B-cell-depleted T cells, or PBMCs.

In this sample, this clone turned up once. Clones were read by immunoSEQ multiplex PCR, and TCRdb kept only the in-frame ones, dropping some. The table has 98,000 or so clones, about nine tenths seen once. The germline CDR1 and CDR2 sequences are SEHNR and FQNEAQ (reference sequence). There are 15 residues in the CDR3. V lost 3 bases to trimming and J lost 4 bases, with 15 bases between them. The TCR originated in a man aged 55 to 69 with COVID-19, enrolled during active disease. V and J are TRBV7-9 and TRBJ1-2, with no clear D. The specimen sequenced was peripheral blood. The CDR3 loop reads CASSLPRRGAYGYTF. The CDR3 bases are TGTGCCAGCAGCTTGCCTCGGCGAGGAGCCTATGGCTACACCTTC.